The 4 T cell receptor beta chains below come from one sample, sequenced in a study of cytomegalovirus exposure and HLA in healthy donors. Primers: 60 Vbeta forward and 13 Jbeta reverse. Assay used: immunoSEQ multiplex PCR; TCRdb lists only in-frame clones, some missing. The table lists some 87,000 clones, around 70% of them singletons. The sequenced sample was PBMCs. These receptor sequences come from a woman aged 45 to 65 in good health and CMV-seropositive.

V is TRBV28 and J is TRBJ2-1, with 8 bases aligning to TRBD2. This CDR3 is 16 amino acids long. Germline CDR1 MDHEN, CDR2 SYDVKM. Germline trimming cut 5 bases from V and 4 bases from J; bases unmatched to any gene: 10. The CDR3, as DNA: TGTGCCAGCAGTACCCTGGCGCTAGCGGGTTACAATGAGCAGTTCTTC. It translates to CASSTLALAGYNEQFF.

This clone occurred a few times. The chain is built from TRBV6-6 and TRBJ2-7, with 7 bases identical to TRBD2. CDR1 MNHNY and CDR2 SVGAGI come from the germline V gene (reference sequence). The trim removed 4 bases at V and 3 bases at J, leaving 3 bases unmatched. This CDR3 has 13 amino acids. The chain's CDR3 is CASSSAGVYEQYF. For the CDR3, the DNA is TGTGCCAGCAGTTCGGCGGGAGTCTACGAGCAGTACTTC.

The chain's CDR3 is CASSQGPTSGEGVWAKNIQYF. The DNA for the CDR3 is TGTGCCAGCAGCCAAGGGCCGACTAGCGGAGAGGGGGTTTGGGCCAAAAACATTCAGTACTTC. The chain has TRBV14 and TRBJ2-4; 9 positions match TRBD2. The V gene end was trimmed by 1 base and the J gene end by 1 base; junction bases not matched to a gene: 17. This CDR3 contains 21 residues. Germline CDR1 reads SGHDN; CDR2 reads FVKESK. Full variable domain (outside the CDR3, taken from reference TRBV14 and TRBJ2-4): EAGVTQFPSHSVIEKGQTVTLRCDPISGHDNLYWYRRVMGKEIKFLLHFVKESKQDESGMPNNRFLAERTGGTYSTLKVQPAELEDSGVYFCASSQGPTSGEGVWAKNIQYFGAGTRLSVL.

About this clone itself: At one end, the junction sequence differs from germline, possibly due to a read error. This rearrangement joins TRBV19 to TRBJ2-3; D might be TRBD1 (5 bases). Germline-derived CDR1 and CDR2 are LNHDA and SQIVND (reference sequence). This CDR3 is 17 amino acids long. CDR3 loop: CASARLGSVGRPDTQYF. The CDR3 bases are TGTGCCAGTGCTCGCCTGGGCTCGGTGGGGCGGCCAGATACGCAATATTTT.